This TCR beta chain was observed in a study of shared clonotypes between healthy human individuals. Overall study findings and caveats: Relative to clonotypes present in all four donors, those not shared had lower generation probabilities. Naive subsets tended to show greater estimated richness than memory subsets.

Regarding this clone: Its antigen is unidentified. Germline and junction disagree at one end, which may indicate a read error.

Clones were read by immunoSEQ multiplex PCR, and TCRdb kept only the in-frame ones, dropping some. The table has millions of clones, about 92% seen once. Naive CD8 cells lacked CD45RO, underwent positive selection for CCR7 and left out terminally differentiated effector memory CD45RA+ cells. CDR3 size: 13 residues. Germline V gene data show CDR1 as LGHNA and CDR2 as YNFKEQ. The receptor was derived from a man between 18 and 35 years old in good health. Some clones in this sample may be carry-over from other donors' samples. Sequencing was carried out using naive CD8+ T cells from PBMCs. The chain has TRBV4-2 and TRBJ2-7; 7 bases align to TRBD1. For the CDR3, the DNA is TGTGCCAGCAGCGAAGACAGGGACTACGAGCAGTACTTC. Protein product: CASSEDRDYEQYF.